A single sample gave rise to the 12 T cell receptor beta chains below, sequenced in a study of shared clonotypes between healthy human individuals. The table came from immunoSEQ multiplex PCR; TCRdb's copy has only in-frame clones and leaves some out. Here the sample spans about 820,000 clones, approximately 92% being singletons. In the naive CD8 group, cells lacked CD45RO and were positively selected for CCR7, so terminally differentiated effector memory CD45RA+ cells were left out. Source material: naive CD8+ T cells sorted from blood. The receptors were sampled from a man younger than 40 in good health.

To note about this clone: Other DNA sequences in the same sample also yield this CDR3. The chain uses TRBV28 and TRBJ2-7; TRBD1 matches at 10 bases. Looked up from germline, CDR1 is MDHEN and CDR2 is SYDVKM. The ends lost 5 bases at V and 3 bases at J; junction bases unmatched: 7. The CDR3 consists of 15 residues. CDR3 bases: TGTGCCAGCAGTCCATCCGGGACAGGGGTCTACGAGCAGTACTTC. Amino acids: CASSPSGTGVYEQYF.

A single count supports this clone. This chain joins TRBV25-1 and TRBJ1-2; D not certain. The V and J ends lost 4 bases and 4 bases respectively, with 10 bases between them. Germline V gene lookup returns CDR1 MGHDK and CDR2 SYGVNS. The CDR3 covers 13 residues. This CDR3 reads CASSVASGYGYTF. CDR3 DNA: TGTGCCAGCAGTGTAGCATCGGGCTATGGCTACACCTTC.

This chain joins TRBV5-4 and TRBJ1-4; 7 bases match TRBD1. The CDR3 loop spans 15 amino acids. Germline-derived CDR1 and CDR2 are SGHNT and YYREEE (reference sequence). With 5 bases clipped from V and 2 bases from J, the junction kept 6 bases outside the gene matches. CDR3 loop: CASRPGTATNEKLFF. As DNA, the CDR3 is TGTGCCAGCAGACCCGGGACAGCTACTAATGAAAAACTGTTTTTT.

A few counts support this clone. The genes are TRBV18 and TRBJ2-1, with D perhaps matching TRBD2 (6 bases). The V and J ends lost 3 bases and 4 bases respectively, with 10 bases between them. This CDR3 contains 14 residues. CDR1 is KGHSH, CDR2 LQKENI, per germline. In nucleotides, the CDR3 is TGTGCCAGCTCACCGCAGACTAGTTACAATGAGCAGTTCTTC. It is translated as CASSPQTSYNEQFF.

The rearrangement joins TRBV19 to TRBJ2-2; D is uncertain. V was cut by 6 bases and J by 1 base, with 12 bases left in between. In germline, CDR1 is LNHDA, CDR2 SQIVND (reference sequence). The CDR3 is made up of 15 amino acids. The CDR3 reads CASSQAARNTGELFF. The DNA of the CDR3 is TGTGCCAGTAGCCAGGCAGCGAGGAACACCGGGGAGCTGTTTTTT. The variable domain in full, completed from reference TRBV19 and TRBJ2-2, reads DGGITQSPKYLFRKEGQNVTLSCEQNLNHDAMYWYRQDPGQGLRLIYYSQIVNDFQKGDIAEGYSVSREKKESFPLTVTSAQKNPTAFYLCASSQAARNTGELFFGEGSRLTVL.

The gene calls are TRBV29-1 and TRBJ1-2; D is uncertain. Germline lookup yields CDR1 SQVTM and CDR2 ANQGSEA. This CDR3 region has 16 residues. Trimming took 0 bases from V and 3 from J, leaving 17 bases between them. CDR3 in amino acids: CSVEDYRAPGDYGYTF. The DNA of the CDR3 is TGCAGCGTTGAAGATTACCGGGCCCCCGGAGACTATGGCTACACCTTC.

The chain links TRBV9 to TRBJ2-7, with 9 nucleotides matching TRBD1. This CDR3 contains 14 residues. After removal of 3 bases from V and 6 bases from J, the junction contained 7 bases not matched to a gene. The germline CDR1 and CDR2 sequences are SGDLS and YYNGEE. The CDR3 protein is CASSDGQGSSEQYF. In DNA form, the CDR3 reads TGTGCCAGCAGCGACGGACAGGGGTCATCCGAGCAGTACTTC. The complete variable domain, with remaining parts taken from reference TRBV9 and TRBJ2-7, reads DSGVTQTPKHLITATGQRVTLRCSPRSGDLSVYWYQQSLDQGLQFLIQYYNGEERAKGNILERFSAQQFPDLHSELNLSSLELGDSALYFCASSDGQGSSEQYFGPGTRLTVT.

The rearrangement joins TRBV10-2 to TRBJ2-7; the D gene could be TRBD1 or TRBD2 (6 bases each). In germline, CDR1 is WSHSY, CDR2 SAAADI. The CDR3 has 12 residues. V lost 6 bases and J 13 bases, leaving 19 bases between the germline ends. The CDR3 sequence: CASRQGGEGLYF. In DNA form, the CDR3 reads TGCGCCAGCAGACAGGGCGGGGAAGGCCTATACTTC.

The genes are TRBV2 and TRBJ2-1; 12 bases line up with TRBD2. Germline V gene lookup returns CDR1 SNHLY and CDR2 FYNNEI. The CDR3 runs to 18 residues. Trimming cost V 4 bases and J 1 base; bases outside gene matches: 8. This chain's CDR3 is CASSAGTSGHGSYNEQFF. The CDR3 DNA is TGTGCCAGCAGTGCCGGGACTAGCGGGCATGGGTCCTACAATGAGCAGTTCTTC.

This clone has just one count. CDR3 region: CASSPGVKYEQYF. CDR3 sequence (DNA): TGTGCCAGCAGCCCCGGAGTTAAGTACGAGCAGTACTTC. The rearrangement joins TRBV5-6 to TRBJ2-7; no definite D call. Germline values: CDR1 SGHDT, CDR2 YYEEEE. Trimming left V 4 bases short and J 4 bases short, with 12 bases between. The CDR3 has 13 residues.

A remark on this clone: The same CDR3 arises from other DNA sequences in this sample as well. The rearrangement links TRBV5-6 to TRBJ1-5; 7 nucleotides match TRBD1. Germline V gene data show CDR1 as SGHDT and CDR2 as YYEEEE. Losses at the gene ends were 0 bases for V and 4 bases for J; bases not matched to a gene: 1. This CDR3 contains 14 residues. CDR3: CASSLGTGNQPQHF. CDR3 DNA sequence: TGTGCCAGCAGCTTGGGGACAGGAAATCAGCCCCAGCATTTT.

This sequence joins TRBV25-1 and TRBJ2-1, with 9 bases identical to TRBD2. CDR3 length: 17 residues. Germline V gene sequence: CDR1 MGHDK, CDR2 SYGVNS. J gave up 5 bases and V 0 bases, and 8 bases lay outside the gene matches. The CDR3 nucleotides are TGTGCCAGCAGTGAATACTACTCCGCGGGGGGGAACAATGAGCAGTTCTTC. Protein product: CASSEYYSAGGNNEQFF.